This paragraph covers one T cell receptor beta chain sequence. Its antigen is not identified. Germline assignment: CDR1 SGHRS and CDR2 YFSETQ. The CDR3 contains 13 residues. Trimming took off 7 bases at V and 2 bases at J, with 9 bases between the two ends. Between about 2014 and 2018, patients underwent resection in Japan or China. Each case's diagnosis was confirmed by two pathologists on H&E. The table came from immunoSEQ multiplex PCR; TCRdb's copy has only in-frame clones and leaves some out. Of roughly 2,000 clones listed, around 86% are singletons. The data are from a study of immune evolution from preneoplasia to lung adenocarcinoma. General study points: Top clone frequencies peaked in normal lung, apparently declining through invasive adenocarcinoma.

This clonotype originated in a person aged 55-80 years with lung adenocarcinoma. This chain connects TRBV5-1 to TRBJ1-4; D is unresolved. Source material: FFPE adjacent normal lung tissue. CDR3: CASRRGTNEKLFF. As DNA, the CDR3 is TGCGCCAGCCGCCGGGGTACTAATGAAAAACTGTTTTTT.